This TCR beta chain was sequenced in a study of post-analysis software for immune sequencing data. Study findings and constraints: There were five or six TRBV segments more frequent in patients than controls, and TRBV5-6, TRBV5-1 and TRBV20-1 were among them. Comparison with controls showed significantly lower normalized Chao1 diversity in multiple sclerosis patients.

TCR beta cDNA libraries included unique molecular identifiers. TCRdb reprocessed the PCR reads via MiXCR and lists one record per CDR3 protein. The sample lists hundreds of thousands of distinct CDR3 sequences, approximately 38% occurring once. About this clonotype itself: Its specificity is not known.

CDR3 size: 13 residues. Unmatched junction bases numbered 4, after V lost 2 bases and J lost 5 bases. CDR1 and CDR2 from the germline V gene are DFQATT and SNEGSKA (reference sequence). Sequenced sample: blood. The V and J genes are TRBV20-1 and TRBJ2-7, with 9 positions matching TRBD1. This clonotype was sampled from a girl under 10 years old with multiple sclerosis. The CDR3 protein is CSARRDRVNEQYF. In DNA form, the CDR3 reads TGCAGTGCTAGACGGGACAGGGTGAACGAGCAGTACTTC.